These T cell receptor beta chains were read from a single sample in a study of identical twins. From the 5' RACE reads, TCRdb called clonotypes with MiXCR, one entry per CDR3 protein. The sample includes 570,000 or so distinct CDR3 sequences, roughly 9.5% of them seen just once. These sequences were also reported in another study, on yellow fever vaccine responses in identical twins.

The sequencing input was PBMCs. These receptor sequences come from a woman in her late teens or twenties in good health. CDR3s include the opening cysteine and the closing phenylalanine or tryptophan. The D gene is left open where the match is weak. The size field is filled for only some rows; it gives once, few, many or a size class.

cdr3_nt cdr3_aa cdr3_length v_call clone_size j_call d_call
TGCAGTGCCCGCGGACTAGCGGGGAACTCCTACGAGCAGTACTTC CSARGLAGNSYEQYF 15 TRBV20-1 many TRBJ2-7 TRBD2
TGCAGTGCTAGCGGGGCTACGGAGACCCAGTACTTC CSASGATETQYF 12 TRBV20-1 . TRBJ2-5 .
TGTGCCTGGAGAGGGAGCAAAGATACGCAGTATTTT CAWRGSKDTQYF 12 TRBV30 few TRBJ2-3 .
TGTGCCACCAGACTAGCGGGGAGCTCCTACGAGCAGTACTTC CATRLAGSSYEQYF 14 TRBV12-3/TRBV12-4 . TRBJ2-7 TRBD2
TGTGCCAGCAGCTTAGGGGAGGTAGCGGGAGGCCTCACCTACAATGAGCAGTTCTTC CASSLGEVAGGLTYNEQFF 19 TRBV13 . TRBJ2-1 TRBD2
TGTGCCAGCAGAGCAGGGAGCTCCTACAATGAGCAGTTCTTC CASRAGSSYNEQFF 14 TRBV14 many TRBJ2-1 .
TGTGCCACCAGCCAGCGGGGCAGGGAGACCCAGTACTTC CATSQRGRETQYF 13 TRBV15 . TRBJ2-5 TRBD2
TGCAGTGCTAGTCACCCGGGACAGGGGTCGGATGAGCAGTTCTTC CSASHPGQGSDEQFF 15 TRBV20-1 many TRBJ2-1 TRBD1
TGTGCCAGCAGCGTAGGTTTGGGGACGAGCTCCTACAATGAGCAGTTCTTC CASSVGLGTSSYNEQFF 17 TRBV9 . TRBJ2-1 .
TGTGCCAGCAGGCCCGGACAGGGGTTGAGCTCTGGGGCCAACGTCCTGACTTTC CASRPGQGLSSGANVLTF 18 TRBV2 . TRBJ2-6 TRBD1
TGTGCCAGCAGGATCGACTCCTACGAGCAGTACTTC CASRIDSYEQYF 12 TRBV2 few TRBJ2-7 .
TGTGCCAGCAGCCCCACTCTGAATTTATTTGAGGTACAAGAGACCCAGTACTTC CASSPTLNLFEVQETQYF 18 TRBV7-6 few TRBJ2-5 .
TGCGCCAGCAGCTTTGTGTTCAGGGGCCCCCAAGAGACCCAGTACTTC CASSFVFRGPQETQYF 16 TRBV5-1 few TRBJ2-5 .
TGTGCCAGCAGTTTACTAGCCTCCACCTACGAGCAGTACTTC CASSLLASTYEQYF 14 TRBV12-3/TRBV12-4 . TRBJ2-7 .
TGTGCCAGCTCACCTACTAGCCCACCTTACAATGAGCAGTTCTTC CASSPTSPPYNEQFF 15 TRBV18 few TRBJ2-1 .
TGTGCCAGCAGAGCAGGGGGCGGCTACCAAGAGACCCAGTACTTC CASRAGGGYQETQYF 15 TRBV12-3/TRBV12-4 many TRBJ2-5 TRBD1
TGTGCCGGCGAGGGGGAGGTTCACAATGAGCAGTTCTTC CAGEGEVHNEQFF 13 TRBV7-9 few TRBJ2-1 .
TGCAGCGTTGAAACCTCTGGTCAGCAAGAGACCCAGTACTTC CSVETSGQQETQYF 14 TRBV29-1 few TRBJ2-5 .
TGTGCCAGCAGTCTCCCGAAAAAAGCGGGAGGGGCCCATGAGCAGTTCTTC CASSLPKKAGGAHEQFF 17 TRBV27 . TRBJ2-1 TRBD2
TGCGCCAGCAGCTATAGCGGGGGGAGCTCCTACGAGCAGTACTTC CASSYSGGSSYEQYF 15 TRBV5-1 . TRBJ2-7 TRBD2
TGTGCCACCAGCAGAGCGGGAGATACGCAGTATTTT CATSRAGDTQYF 12 TRBV15 . TRBJ2-3 .
TGCAGTGCTAGCACCTCGGCCAGGGCCAATGAGCAGTTCTTC CSASTSARANEQFF 14 TRBV20-1 . TRBJ2-1 .
TGCAGTGCTAGAGAGACAGGACGAGAGACCCAGTACTTC CSARETGRETQYF 13 TRBV20-1 . TRBJ2-5 .
TGTGCCAGCACTTCAGGACAGAGAATTAATGAGCAGTTCTTC CASTSGQRINEQFF 14 TRBV28 many TRBJ2-1 .
TGTGCCAGCAGCTTGACAGGGGGGGCGAACACTGAAGCTTTCTTT CASSLTGGANTEAFF 15 TRBV5-6 many TRBJ1-1 TRBD1
TGTGCCAGCAGCTTATTGGGGACTAGCGGGGATAGCGGGGAGCTGTTTTTT CASSLLGTSGDSGELFF 17 TRBV7-8 . TRBJ2-2 TRBD2
TGCAGTGCTAGAGATCCTCAGAGATCGACAGGTTACAATGAGCAGTTCTTC CSARDPQRSTGYNEQFF 17 TRBV20-1 . TRBJ2-1 .
TGTGCCACCAGCAGAGCGGGAGCTCCACCTTTGACAGATACGCAGTATTTT CATSRAGAPPLTDTQYF 17 TRBV15 many TRBJ2-3 .
TGTGCCAGCAGCTTAGATCGAACGGGGGCTAAGCAGTTCTTC CASSLDRTGAKQFF 14 TRBV11-3 few TRBJ2-1 .
TGTGCCAGCAGCTTAGTTCGGGCGGTTACCGAGCAGTACTTC CASSLVRAVTEQYF 14 TRBV13 few TRBJ2-7 .
TGTGCCAGCAGCTTTTACCGGGGGGCCCTCTTCACAGATACGCAGTATTTT CASSFYRGALFTDTQYF 17 TRBV7-2 many TRBJ2-3 .
TGTGCCACCCGGGACCCGCGAGGGGCCCAAGAGACCCAGTACTTC CATRDPRGAQETQYF 15 TRBV10-3 few TRBJ2-5 .
TGTGCCACCAGTGAGCCCGGGACAGAGAACTATGGCTACACCTTC CATSEPGTENYGYTF 15 TRBV24-1 few TRBJ1-2 TRBD1
TGTGCCAGCAGTTATTATACTAGCGGTTACAATGAGCAGTTCTTC CASSYYTSGYNEQFF 15 TRBV6-5 few TRBJ2-1 TRBD2
TGTGCCAGCAGGGCCTTTGGGGGCACCCACGAGCAGTACTTC CASRAFGGTHEQYF 14 TRBV6-1 few TRBJ2-7 .
TGTGCCAGCAGTTTTGGGTCAGGGGGCTCTGGAAACACCATATATTTT CASSFGSGGSGNTIYF 16 TRBV12-3/TRBV12-4 few TRBJ1-3 TRBD1
TGTGCCAGCAGTGCCCGGGACAGGGGGCTCAATGAGCAGTTCTTC CASSARDRGLNEQFF 15 TRBV12-3/TRBV12-4 many TRBJ2-1 TRBD1
TGTGCCAGCAGGCGAACAGGTACCAGCACAGATACGCAGTATTTT CASRRTGTSTDTQYF 15 TRBV21-1 few TRBJ2-3 .
TGTGCCAGCGGACAGGGAACCTACGAGCAGTACTTC CASGQGTYEQYF 12 TRBV6-2/TRBV6-3 . TRBJ2-7 TRBD1
TGTGCCTGCTCAGGGCTCACCGGGGAGCTGTTTTTT CACSGLTGELFF 12 TRBV2 once TRBJ2-2 .
TGTGCCAGCAGCCAGGGCCGAGATGAAAAACTGTTTTTT CASSQGRDEKLFF 13 TRBV3-1 many TRBJ1-4 .
TGTGCCAGCAGTTACCCGACAGGGGGCCGAGGGGATAATTCACCCCTCCACTTT CASSYPTGGRGDNSPLHF 18 TRBV6-5 few TRBJ1-6 TRBD1
TGCGCCAGCAGCTTGGGTCTTTCTCTGGGCAGCTCGAACACTGAAGCTTTCTTT CASSLGLSLGSSNTEAFF 18 TRBV5-1 few TRBJ1-1 .
TGTGCCAGCATTTCGGGGGAGAAAAACATTCAGTACTTC CASISGEKNIQYF 13 TRBV12-3/TRBV12-4 many TRBJ2-4 .
TGTGCCAGCCGGCGTCCGGGACTAGCGGGTCGGGCGGGTTACGAGCAGTACTTC CASRRPGLAGRAGYEQYF 18 TRBV11-2 . TRBJ2-7 TRBD2
TGCAGTGCTAGAGATCTGGACAGTATGAACACTGAAGCTTTCTTT CSARDLDSMNTEAFF 15 TRBV20-1 . TRBJ1-1 .
TGTGCCAGCAGGTTAAGACAGCGGGCCACAGATACGCAGTATTTT CASRLRQRATDTQYF 15 TRBV12-3/TRBV12-4 . TRBJ2-3 .
TGCAGTGCTAGAGATGGGGTCGGGGAGCTGTTTTTT CSARDGVGELFF 12 TRBV20-1 few TRBJ2-2 .
TGTGCCAGCAGCCAAGCACACAACTCCTACGAGCAGTACTTC CASSQAHNSYEQYF 14 TRBV3-1 many TRBJ2-7 .
TGTGCCAGCAGCTTAGTTAGTGTCCTAAGCTCTGGGGCCAACGTCCTGACTTTC CASSLVSVLSSGANVLTF 18 TRBV11-2 few TRBJ2-6 .
TGTGCCACCAGCAGAGATCGAGGGGCACGGGAGCAGTACTTC CATSRDRGAREQYF 14 TRBV15 . TRBJ2-7 .
TGTGCCAGCAGTCCCCGGTCCGCGGGCTACGAGCAGTACTTC CASSPRSAGYEQYF 14 TRBV27 few TRBJ2-7 .
TGCAGCGTTGACACTAACGAGCAGTACTTC CSVDTNEQYF 10 TRBV29-1 few TRBJ2-7 .
TGTGCCAGCAGTCTTAAGGAGGTTAGCGAGCAGTACTTC CASSLKEVSEQYF 13 TRBV12-3/TRBV12-4 . TRBJ2-7 .